One and the same sample provided the 15 T cell receptor beta chains below, sequenced in a study of identical twins. TCRdb used MiXCR to reprocess the 5' RACE reads, holding one entry per CDR3 protein. The table records around 100,000 distinct CDR3 sequences, just under 6% of them present only once. Material: memory T cells sorted from blood. The receptors were sampled from a woman between 50 and 59 years old in good health.

This clonotype was recorded many times. The V gene is TRBV10-3, the J gene TRBJ2-1, with D possibly matching TRBD1 (6 bases). V lost 6 bases and J 7 bases, leaving 25 bases between the germline ends. CDR1 and CDR2 from the germline V gene are ENHRY and SYGVKD. The CDR3 is 17 amino acids. The CDR3 loop reads CAIRKQGTGTRGNEQFF. The CDR3 DNA reads as TGTGCCATCAGGAAACAGGGAACAGGAACTAGAGGGAATGAGCAGTTCTTC.

This clonotype came up many times. This rearrangement joins TRBV5-1 to TRBJ2-7, with 7 bases matching TRBD2. V gave up 4 bases and J gave up 0 bases; unmatched junction bases: 7. Germline CDR1 and CDR2: SGHRS and YFSETQ. The CDR3 loop spans 15 amino acids. The CDR3 sequence: CASSRAGISSYEQYF. The CDR3 DNA reads as TGCGCCAGCAGCAGAGCGGGGATTAGCTCCTACGAGCAGTACTTC.

The V call is TRBV11-2, the J call TRBJ2-7; TRBD2 aligns across 7 bases. The CDR3 contains 20 residues. The V segment lost 2 bases and the J segment 0 bases; nucleotides outside the gene matches: 19. Germline V CDR1 and CDR2: SGHAT, FQNNGV. The CDR3 loop is CASSLSQTFLAGEGSYEQYV. The CDR3 nucleotides read TGTGCCAGCAGCTTATCCCAGACCTTTCTTGCGGGGGAGGGCTCCTACGAGCAGTACGTC.

In this sample, this clonotype turned up many times. The V call is TRBV5-1, the J call TRBJ2-3; possibly TRBD1 or TRBD2 for D (5 bases each). The CDR3 totals 15 residues. Between the trimmed V and J ends, which lost 0 bases and 3 bases, there was a span of 11 bases. Germline assignment: CDR1 SGHRS and CDR2 YFSETQ. CDR3 sequence: CASSLASGRTDTQYF. As DNA, the CDR3 is TGCGCCAGCAGCTTGGCCTCAGGGAGAACAGATACGCAGTATTTT.

This clonotype occurred many times. The V and J genes are TRBV5-1 and TRBJ2-7, with D uncertain. The length of the CDR3 is 13 residues. V gave up 2 bases and J gave up 5 bases, with 11 bases separating them. Germline-derived CDR1 and CDR2 are SGHRS and YFSETQ. The CDR3: CASSLGPSDEQYV. The CDR3 coding sequence is TGCGCCAGCAGCTTAGGGCCCTCGGACGAGCAGTACGTC.

This clonotype was recorded many times. The CDR3 DNA is TGTGCCAGCAGTTACCGGGACTTAAATGAGCAGTTCTTC. It yields the protein CASSYRDLNEQFF. V is TRBV2 and J is TRBJ2-1; D possibly corresponds to TRBD2 (6 bases). The CDR3 consists of 13 residues. In germline, CDR1 is SNHLY, CDR2 FYNNEI. V was pared by 5 bases and J by 7 bases, with 12 bases between. Complete variable domain (other parts from reference TRBV2 and TRBJ2-1): EPEVTQTPSHQVTQMGQEVILRCVPISNHLYFYWYRQILGQKVEFLVSFYNNEISEKSEIFDDQFSVERPDGSNFTLKIRSTKLEDSAMYFCASSYRDLNEQFFGPGTRLTVL.

CDR3 nucleotide sequence: TGTGCCAGTAGTATCCACCACTCCGAGGGGGAGACCCAGTACTTC. Residues: CASSIHHSEGETQYF. The V gene is TRBV19, the J gene TRBJ2-5; D assignment may be TRBD1 or TRBD2 (5 bases each). Trimming pared 3 bases from V and 5 bases from J, leaving 16 bases between. The CDR3 loop spans 15 amino acids. Germline assignment: CDR1 LNHDA and CDR2 SQIVND (reference sequence).

This clonotype was seen repeatedly, ten times or more. The chain recombines TRBV14 with TRBJ1-1; D gene unclear. V lost 0 bases and J 6 bases, leaving 8 bases between the germline ends. CDR3 length equals 13 residues. Germline-derived CDR1 and CDR2 are SGHDN and FVKESK. In DNA, the CDR3 is TGTGCCAGCAGCCAAGAGTCAGCCTCTGAAGCTTTCTTT. Residues: CASSQESASEAFF.

This clonotype was observed at least ten times. This chain links TRBV6-6 with TRBJ1-1; no definite D call. V lost 6 bases, J lost 9 bases, and 14 bases lay in between. The CDR3 loop spans 12 amino acids. Germline CDR1 and CDR2: MNHNY and SVGAGI (reference sequence). The CDR3 DNA sequence: TGTGCCAGCAGCCCCTCGAGGGCGAAAGCTTTCTTT. Protein sequence: CASSPSRAKAFF.

This clonotype was observed at least ten times. The V and J genes are TRBV6-5 and TRBJ2-5, with D possibly TRBD2 on 7 matching bases. The CDR3 extends over 15 amino acids. Trimming pared 8 bases from V and 2 bases from J, leaving 18 bases between. In germline, CDR1 is MNHEY, CDR2 SVGAGI. The CDR3, as DNA: TGTGCCAGCCACGTTCGTAGGGGGGGACAAGAGACCCAGTACTTC. Translating gives CASHVRRGGQETQYF.

In this sample, this clonotype turned up many times. J is TRBJ1-1 and V is TRBV5-1, with 7 bases that match TRBD1. Trimming at V came to 3 bases and at J to 3 bases, leaving 2 bases not matched to a gene. Germline V gene data show CDR1 as SGHRS and CDR2 as YFSETQ. CDR3 length: 13 amino acids. This chain's CDR3 is CASSYQGDTEAFF. Here the CDR3 DNA reads TGCGCCAGCAGCTATCAGGGGGACACTGAAGCTTTCTTT. Combining the CDR3 with reference TRBV5-1 and TRBJ1-1 gives the whole variable domain KAGVTQTPRYLIKTRGQQVTLSCSPISGHRSVSWYQQTPGQGLQFLFEYFSETQRNKGNFPGRFSGRQFSNSRSEMNVSTLELGDSALYLCASSYQGDTEAFFGQGTRLTVV.

The sample holds a few counts of this clonotype. The chain is built from TRBV7-6 and TRBJ2-1; 9 bases align to TRBD1. J gave up 9 bases and V 8 bases, and 5 bases lay outside the gene matches. There are 12 residues in the CDR3. CDR1 is SGHVS and CDR2 is FNYEAQ in the germline V gene. The CDR3 loop reads CASGTGNSEQFF. CDR3 sequence (DNA): TGTGCCAGCGGGACAGGGAATTCTGAGCAGTTCTTC.

This clonotype has only a few counts. This chain joins TRBV6-1 and TRBJ1-3; D remains ambiguous. Trimming removed 2 bases from V and 0 bases from J, with 8 bases in between. CDR1 is MNHNS and CDR2 is SASEGT in the germline V gene. The CDR3 spans 15 residues. The CDR3 region has the DNA TGTGCCAGCAGTGAACTTGCAGTCTCTGGAAACACCATATATTTT. Its protein product is CASSELAVSGNTIYF.

This clonotype was seen ten or more times. The chain combines TRBV5-1 with TRBJ2-1; 7 nucleotides line up with TRBD1. V dropped 4 bases and J dropped 2; count of bases not matched to a gene: 3. Germline lookup yields CDR1 SGHRS and CDR2 YFSETQ. CDR3 size: 14 residues. CDR3 DNA sequence: TGCGCCAGCAGCGTAGGGGGCCCCTACAATGAGCAGTTCTTC. This encodes CASSVGGPYNEQFF.

This clonotype was recorded many times. CDR3 sequence: CASSLGSFEAFF. Here the CDR3 DNA reads TGTGCCAGCAGTTTAGGCTCATTCGAAGCTTTCTTT. The chain uses TRBV12-3 or TRBV12-4 and TRBJ1-1; D not certain. This CDR3 contains 12 residues. V lost 1 base and J 8 bases, leaving 8 bases between the germline ends.